This is a list of T cell receptor beta chains from one sample in a study of shared clonotypes between healthy human individuals. Profiling relied on immunoSEQ multiplex PCR, and the TCRdb table lists in-frame clones only, not all of them. In the table there are 2,500,000 or so clones, approximately 90% of which are singletons. Sequencing input: naive CD4+ T cells from PBMCs. These receptor sequences come from a man between 18 and 29 years old in good health. Some clones in this sample may be carry-over from other donors' samples. CDR3s include the opening cysteine and the closing phenylalanine or tryptophan. The D gene is left open where the match is weak. Not all rows give a size; the values are once, few, many and, for expanded clones, a class.

V: TRBV29-1; J: TRBJ2-1; D: TRBD2; length: 14; size: .; CDR3: CSVASGRAKGEQFF; DNA: TGCAGCGTTGCTAGCGGGAGGGCCAAGGGTGAGCAGTTCTTC
V: TRBV19; J: TRBJ2-5; D: TRBD1; length: 14; size: .; CDR3: CASSGQGSQETQYF; DNA: TGTGCCAGTAGCGGACAGGGAAGCCAAGAGACCCAGTACTTC
V: TRBV29-1; J: TRBJ2-1; D: .; length: 23; size: .; CDR3: CSVEYSGDGRNPTHVSPYNEQFF; DNA: TGCAGCGTTGAGTATAGTGGGGACGGACGAAATCCAACGCACGTTAGCCCCTACAATGAGCAGTTCTTC
V: TRBV18; J: TRBJ2-3; D: .; length: 13; size: .; CDR3: CASSPSQRDTQYF; DNA: TGTGCCAGCTCACCGTCCCAGCGGGATACGCAGTATTTT
V: TRBV7-2; J: TRBJ2-1; D: TRBD1; length: 14; size: .; CDR3: CASTLGQGGNEQFF; DNA: TGTGCCAGCACTCTAGGACAGGGAGGCAATGAGCAGTTCTTC
V: TRBV5-1; J: TRBJ1-3; D: .; length: 15; size: .; CDR3: CASSPVGASGNTIYF; DNA: TGCGCCAGCAGCCCCGTAGGTGCCTCTGGAAACACCATATATTTT
V: TRBV18; J: TRBJ2-1; D: TRBD2; length: 14; size: .; CDR3: CASSPGLSPNEQFF; DNA: TGTGCCAGCTCACCGGGACTATCCCCCAATGAGCAGTTCTTC
V: TRBV4-1; J: TRBJ1-1; D: .; length: 13; size: once; CDR3: CASSIIEGTEAFF; DNA: TGCGCCAGCAGTATTATAGAGGGGACTGAAGCTTTCTTT
V: TRBV5-8; J: TRBJ1-3; D: .; length: 15; size: .; CDR3: CASSSSDGSGNTIYF; DNA: TGTGCCAGCAGCTCGTCGGACGGCTCTGGAAACACCATATATTTT
V: TRBV28; J: TRBJ2-7; D: .; length: 16; size: .; CDR3: CASSPRKRIYSYEQYF; DNA: TGTGCCAGCAGTCCCCGGAAGAGGATATACTCCTACGAGCAGTACTTC
V: TRBV7-8; J: TRBJ2-5; D: .; length: 15; size: .; CDR3: CASSFPYGGRETQYF; DNA: TGTGCCAGCAGCTTCCCCTATGGGGGAAGAGAGACCCAGTACTTC
V: TRBV7-6; J: TRBJ2-1; D: TRBD2; length: 14; size: .; CDR3: CASSSLAGGDEQFF; DNA: TGTGCCAGCAGCTCCCTCGCGGGGGGGGATGAGCAGTTCTTC
V: TRBV6-6; J: TRBJ1-5; D: TRBD1; length: 14; size: .; CDR3: CASSSGQGPQPQHF; DNA: TGTGCCAGCAGTTCGGGACAGGGCCCACAGCCCCAGCATTTT
V: TRBV9; J: TRBJ1-1; D: TRBD1; length: 15; size: .; CDR3: CASSAGGAMATEAFF; DNA: TGTGCCAGCAGCGCAGGGGGCGCGATGGCCACTGAAGCTTTCTTT
V: TRBV7-9; J: TRBJ2-3; D: TRBD1; length: 15; size: .; CDR3: CASSIGTGGGDTQYF; DNA: TGTGCCAGCAGCATCGGGACAGGAGGGGGAGATACGCAGTATTTT
V: TRBV9; J: TRBJ2-3; D: .; length: 15; size: .; CDR3: CASSVGGGGTDTQYF; DNA: TGTGCCAGCAGCGTAGGAGGGGGGGGCACAGATACGCAGTATTTT
V: TRBV10-3; J: TRBJ2-1; D: .; length: 13; size: .; CDR3: CAIRFGDYNEQFF; DNA: TGTGCCATCCGATTCGGGGACTACAATGAGCAGTTCTTC
V: TRBV5-1; J: TRBJ2-3; D: .; length: 15; size: .; CDR3: CASSLVGGRTDTQYF; DNA: TGCGCCAGCAGCTTGGTGGGGGGACGGACAGATACGCAGTATTTT
V: TRBV20-1; J: TRBJ2-5; D: .; length: 11; size: .; CDR3: CSARDLSSPNF; DNA: TGCAGTGCTAGAGATCTCAGCTCACCGAACTTC
V: TRBV7-3; J: TRBJ1-2; D: .; length: 16; size: .; CDR3: CASSRIARGVNGGYTF; DNA: TGTGCCAGCAGTCGCATAGCGAGGGGGGTCAACGGTGGCTACACCTTC
V: TRBV4-2; J: TRBJ1-1; D: .; length: 15; size: .; CDR3: CASSQASQRTTEAFF; DNA: TGTGCCAGCAGCCAAGCATCCCAGAGGACCACTGAAGCTTTCTTT
V: TRBV2; J: TRBJ1-5; D: TRBD1; length: 15; size: .; CDR3: CASTRTGDFNQPQHF; DNA: TGTGCCAGCACCAGGACAGGGGATTTCAATCAGCCCCAGCATTTT
V: TRBV19; J: TRBJ2-7; D: .; length: 15; size: .; CDR3: CASSIARGGIYEQYF; DNA: TGTGCCAGTAGTATAGCCCGGGGAGGCATCTACGAGCAGTACTTC
V: TRBV27; J: TRBJ2-1; D: TRBD1; length: 15; size: .; CDR3: CASSRPGQGYNEQFF; DNA: TGTGCCAGCTCCCGCCCGGGACAGGGGTACAATGAGCAGTTCTTC
V: TRBV5-1; J: TRBJ1-1; D: .; length: 15; size: .; CDR3: CASSLELRGVSEAFF; DNA: TGCGCCAGCAGCTTGGAGCTTCGGGGGGTTTCTGAAGCTTTCTTT
V: TRBV5-6; J: TRBJ1-2; D: TRBD1; length: 16; size: .; CDR3: CASSLVEVRGLDGYTF; DNA: TGTGCCAGCAGCTTGGTAGAGGTCAGGGGGCTTGATGGCTACACCTTC
V: TRBV11-1; J: TRBJ2-7; D: .; length: 14; size: .; CDR3: CASSLYGYPYEQYF; DNA: TGTGCCAGCAGCTTATATGGGTACCCCTACGAGCAGTACTTC
V: TRBV19; J: TRBJ2-1; D: TRBD1; length: 16; size: .; CDR3: CASQSPGQGAGNEQFF; DNA: TGTGCCAGTCAATCTCCGGGACAGGGGGCTGGGAATGAGCAGTTCTTC
V: TRBV28; J: TRBJ1-5; D: TRBD1; length: 12; size: few; CDR3: CASQGAGQPQHF; DNA: TGTGCCAGTCAGGGGGCGGGTCAGCCCCAGCATTTT
V: TRBV4-1; J: TRBJ2-2; D: TRBD2; length: 18; size: few; CDR3: CASSQGGGERENTGELFF; DNA: TGCGCCAGCAGCCAAGGGGGAGGAGAGCGGGAGAACACCGGGGAGCTGTTTTTT
V: TRBV5-1; J: TRBJ2-1; D: .; length: 13; size: .; CDR3: CASSLVTANEQFF; DNA: TGCGCCAGCAGCTTGGTAACTGCCAATGAGCAGTTCTTC
V: TRBV29-1; J: TRBJ1-3; D: .; length: 15; size: .; CDR3: CSVERAQGSGNTIYF; DNA: TGCAGCGTTGAAAGGGCCCAGGGCTCTGGAAACACCATATATTTT
V: TRBV5-8; J: TRBJ1-4; D: .; length: 18; size: .; CDR3: CASSLGQRGAGTNEKLFF; DNA: TGTGCCAGCAGCTTGGGCCAGAGAGGGGCTGGGACTAATGAAAAACTGTTTTTT
V: TRBV5-4; J: TRBJ1-6; D: TRBD1; length: 15; size: .; CDR3: CASSVPGQGNSPLHF; DNA: TGTGCCAGCAGCGTACCGGGACAGGGAAATTCACCCCTCCACTTT
V: TRBV27; J: TRBJ1-3; D: .; length: 17; size: .; CDR3: CASSPQGTSFSGNTIYF; DNA: TGTGCCAGCAGCCCGCAGGGGACGTCTTTCTCTGGAAACACCATATATTTT
V: TRBV19; J: TRBJ2-7; D: .; length: 13; size: .; CDR3: CASSSGFAYEQYF; DNA: TGTGCCAGTAGTAGTGGGTTTGCCTACGAGCAGTACTTC
V: TRBV2; J: TRBJ2-3; D: TRBD1; length: 14; size: .; CDR3: CASGWTGATDTQYF; DNA: TGTGCCAGCGGGTGGACAGGGGCGACAGATACGCAGTATTTT
V: TRBV5-1; J: TRBJ2-7; D: TRBD2; length: 14; size: .; CDR3: CASSRLAGDDEQYF; DNA: TGCGCCAGCAGCCGACTAGCGGGAGACGACGAGCAGTACTTC
V: TRBV28; J: TRBJ2-7; D: TRBD2; length: 15; size: .; CDR3: CASSLWSSGTDEQYF; DNA: TGTGCCAGCAGTTTATGGTCAAGCGGGACTGACGAGCAGTACTTC
V: TRBV6-6; J: TRBJ1-2; D: .; length: 13; size: .; CDR3: CASSSSQDYGYTF; DNA: TGTGCCAGCAGTTCCTCCCAAGATTATGGCTACACCTTC
V: TRBV5-1; J: TRBJ1-2; D: .; length: 18; size: .; CDR3: CASSSARLMGPQRNGYTF; DNA: TGCGCCAGCAGCTCGGCACGGCTAATGGGCCCCCAGCGGAATGGCTACACCTTC
V: TRBV27; J: TRBJ2-2; D: .; length: 15; size: .; CDR3: CASSLWQGRSGELFF; DNA: TGTGCCAGCAGTTTATGGCAGGGGAGGTCCGGGGAGCTGTTTTTT
V: TRBV6-4; J: TRBJ2-5; D: .; length: 12; size: .; CDR3: CASSRLQETQYF; DNA: TGTGCCAGCAGTAGGTTACAAGAGACCCAGTACTTC
V: TRBV18; J: TRBJ1-4; D: .; length: 15; size: .; CDR3: CASSLGQGFYEKLFF; DNA: TGTGCCAGCTCACTGGGCCAGGGGTTTTACGAAAAACTGTTTTTT
V: TRBV21-1; J: TRBJ2-1; D: .; length: 18; size: .; CDR3: CASLGLGLAVLGQSRQFF; DNA: TGTGCCAGCCTCGGACTCGGACTAGCGGTTTTAGGCCAGTCTAGGCAGTTCTTC
V: TRBV27; J: TRBJ1-5; D: TRBD1; length: 18; size: .; CDR3: CASKNTADRSRGNQPQHF; DNA: TGTGCCAGCAAGAATACCGCGGACAGGTCTAGAGGAAATCAGCCCCAGCATTTT
V: TRBV19; J: TRBJ1-2; D: TRBD1; length: 15; size: .; CDR3: CASSVTGAASRGYTF; DNA: TGTGCCAGTAGCGTCACAGGGGCCGCCTCTCGGGGCTACACCTTC
V: TRBV5-4; J: TRBJ2-1; D: .; length: 11; size: .; CDR3: CASSLGAQMFF; DNA: TGTGCCAGCAGCTTGGGAGCGCAGATGTTCTTC
V: TRBV28; J: TRBJ2-7; D: .; length: 17; size: .; CDR3: CASSPRLGSGTIYEQYF; DNA: TGTGCCAGCAGTCCACGATTGGGGAGCGGAACTATCTACGAGCAGTACTTC
V: TRBV18; J: TRBJ1-4; D: .; length: 13; size: .; CDR3: CASSSGRDEKLFF; DNA: TGTGCCAGCTCTTCCGGCAGGGATGAAAAACTGTTTTTT
V: TRBV2; J: TRBJ1-5; D: .; length: 12; size: .; CDR3: CASRTPSEPQHF; DNA: TGTGCCAGCCGGACCCCCTCCGAACCCCAGCATTTT
V: TRBV9; J: TRBJ1-4; D: TRBD1; length: 15; size: .; CDR3: CASSPRTGSNEKLFF; DNA: TGTGCCAGCAGCCCCCGGACAGGGTCTAATGAAAAACTGTTTTTT
V: TRBV6-6; J: TRBJ2-7; D: .; length: 14; size: .; CDR3: CASSLGGSYYEQYF; DNA: TGTGCCAGCAGCCTCGGCGGGTCCTACTACGAGCAGTACTTC
V: TRBV6-7; J: TRBJ2-6; D: .; length: 15; size: .; CDR3: CASHRRVTGANVLTF; DNA: TGTGCCAGCCATCGGCGGGTAACTGGGGCCAACGTCCTGACTTTC
V: TRBV28; J: TRBJ2-7; D: .; length: 15; size: .; CDR3: CASSIPGGAQGEQYF; DNA: TGTGCCAGCAGTATCCCCGGTGGAGCTCAGGGCGAGCAGTACTTC
V: TRBV28; J: TRBJ1-1; D: .; length: 12; size: .; CDR3: CASSSSWTEAFF; DNA: TGTGCCAGCAGCTCCTCGTGGACTGAAGCTTTCTTT
V: TRBV5-1; J: TRBJ1-2; D: TRBD1; length: 13; size: .; CDR3: CASSRRDSYGYTF; DNA: TGCGCCAGCAGCCGGAGGGACAGCTATGGCTACACCTTC
V: TRBV5-1; J: TRBJ2-5; D: TRBD2; length: 16; size: .; CDR3: CASSMGAGGGLETQYF; DNA: TGCGCCAGCAGCATGGGAGCGGGAGGAGGATTGGAGACCCAGTACTTC